These 13 T cell receptor beta chains were all obtained from the same sample, sequenced in a study of blood T cells in healthy people across ages (dated by TCRdb to between 2014 and 2017). To prepare the library, 5' RACE was applied. Sequenced using an Illumina HiSeq 2500. A second 7 to 11 cycle PCR used a sample-barcoded 5' primer and a J-beta primer mix. TCRdb reprocessed the public reads (quality trimming at Q25 with fastp, clone calling with MiXCR) and kept in-frame beta chains. A single entry per CDR3 protein holds the most common genes and DNA from its merged rows. This sample comprises over 450,000 distinct CDR3 sequences, 24% of them detected only once. Roughly 10% of the sample goes to the ten largest clones. A further study also used this sample, focusing on T cells of mothers and their children.

Sequences were obtained from blood. The source of these receptors is a boy aged 5-17 years in good health.

This clonotype was observed a handful of times. This rearrangement joins TRBV7-9 to TRBJ1-5, with D perhaps TRBD1 (6 bases). Trimming cost V 5 bases and J 3 bases, with 14 bases left between them. Germline V CDR1 and CDR2: SEHNR, FQNEAQ (reference sequence). The CDR3 contains 15 residues. The CDR3 loop is CASSVAGGPNQPQHF. In DNA, the CDR3 is TGTGCCAGCAGCGTCGCGGGGGGCCCCAATCAGCCCCAGCATTTT.

The genes are TRBV29-1 and TRBJ2-5, with D perhaps matching TRBD2 (5 bases). The end of the DNA aligns better with TRBJ2-7, so the J call may be wrong. The CDR3 consists of 13 residues. From germline, CDR1 is SQVTM and CDR2 ANQGSEA. CDR3 DNA sequence: TGCAGCGTTGAACGGGGAACCGCCTACGAGCAGTACTTC. Translating it yields CSVERGTAYEQYF.

V usage is TRBV28 and J usage is TRBJ2-6; either TRBD1 or TRBD2 may fit D (6 bases each). CDR3 length: 17 amino acids. Germline CDR1 reads MDHEN; CDR2 reads SYDVKM. The ends were cut back, 4 bases at V and 2 bases at J, with 15 bases in the middle. The CDR3 nucleotides read TGTGCCAGCAGTTCACCTCTGGGGGGCACTGGGGCCAACGTCCTGACTTTC. This sequence encodes CASSSPLGGTGANVLTF.

The chain couples TRBV6-2 or TRBV6-3 to TRBJ2-1, with D unclear. The J call may be incorrect, as the DNA end agrees better with TRBJ2-5. In germline, CDR1 is MNHEY, CDR2 SVGEGT. This CDR3 is built from 13 residues. CDR3 sequence (DNA): TGTGCCAGCAGTTACGGCAGGCTGGAGACCCAGTACTTC. This encodes CASSYGRLETQYF.

The rearrangement uses TRBV4-1 and TRBJ2-7, with D unresolved. The CDR3 totals 14 residues. V was pared by 0 bases and J by 0 bases, with 6 bases between. In germline, CDR1 is MGHRA, CDR2 YSYEKL. The CDR3 here is CASSQEESSYEQYF. The CDR3 coding sequence is TGCGCCAGCAGCCAAGAAGAGTCCTCCTACGAGCAGTACTTC.

The CDR3, as DNA: TGTGCCAGCAGTTACTCGTCTAGCTCCTCAGATACGCAGTATTTT. Amino acid sequence: CASSYSSSSSDTQYF. The genes are TRBV6-6 and TRBJ2-3; possibly TRBD2 for D (5 bases). V lost 0 bases and J lost 4, with 11 bases in between. From germline, CDR1 is MNHNY and CDR2 SVGAGI (reference sequence). CDR3 size: 15 residues.

This clonotype was seen at least ten times. The J gene is TRBJ2-6, the V gene TRBV28; D is possibly TRBD1 (5 bases). Trimming cost V 6 bases and J 0 bases, with 12 bases left between them. The germline gives CDR1 MDHEN, CDR2 SYDVKM. The CDR3 runs to 16 residues. The CDR3 loop reads CASSKGWGSGANVLTF. In DNA, the CDR3 is TGTGCCAGCAGCAAGGGGTGGGGCTCTGGGGCCAACGTCCTGACTTTC.

V is TRBV7-3 and J is TRBJ2-5; D remains ambiguous. The end of the DNA fits TRBJ2-1 better, so the J call may be wrong. This CDR3 has 9 residues. The germline gives CDR1 SGHTA, CDR2 FQGTGA. CDR3 region: CASTVGQFF. The CDR3 bases are TGTGCCTCCACGGTGGGGCAGTTCTTC.

The chain couples TRBV12-3 or TRBV12-4 to TRBJ1-2; TRBD1 agrees at 11 bases. The trim removed 5 bases at V and 6 bases at J, leaving 5 bases unmatched. CDR3 length: 14 amino acids. The CDR3 DNA reads as TGTGCCAGCAGTCCCGGACAGGGGGCGAATGGCTACACCTTC. Its protein is CASSPGQGANGYTF.

The chain links TRBV19 to TRBJ2-3, with TRBD2 matching 9 bases. With V trimmed by 7 bases and J by 5 bases, 4 bases remained unmatched. Germline V gene sequence: CDR1 LNHDA, CDR2 SQIVND (reference sequence). The CDR3 has 13 amino acids. Here the CDR3 reads CASTELAGDTQYF. The CDR3 region has the DNA TGTGCCAGTACCGAACTAGCGGGAGATACGCAGTATTTT.

Worth noting for this clonotype: The junction departs from germline at one end; a sequencing error may be responsible. CDR3 DNA sequence: TGTGTCAGCATCCAGGACAGGGGAGGTTATTACAATGAGCAGTTCTTC. Encoded protein: CVSIQDRGGYYNEQFF. The chain has TRBV7-2 and TRBJ2-1; the match to TRBD1 covers 9 bases. Germline values: CDR1 SGHTA, CDR2 FQGNSA. This CDR3 contains 16 residues.

The J gene is TRBJ2-5, the V gene TRBV20-1, with 11 bases lining up with TRBD2. Germline assignment: CDR1 DFQATT and CDR2 SNEGSKA (reference sequence). This CDR3 contains 18 residues. Trimming at V came to 1 base and at J to 5 bases, leaving 15 bases not matched to a gene. The CDR3: CSARVRVGGLADRETQYF. The CDR3 DNA sequence: TGCAGTGCTAGAGTACGGGTCGGGGGACTAGCGGATAGGGAGACCCAGTACTTC.

The rearrangement joins TRBV28 to TRBJ2-3; 12 bases match TRBD2. V dropped 5 bases and J dropped 4; count of bases not matched to a gene: 4. The CDR3 has 15 residues. The germline V gene has CDR1 MDHEN and CDR2 SYDVKM. CDR3 bases: TGTGCCAGCAGTCCAGGACTAGCGGGGTCAGATACGCAGTATTTT. Protein product: CASSPGLAGSDTQYF.